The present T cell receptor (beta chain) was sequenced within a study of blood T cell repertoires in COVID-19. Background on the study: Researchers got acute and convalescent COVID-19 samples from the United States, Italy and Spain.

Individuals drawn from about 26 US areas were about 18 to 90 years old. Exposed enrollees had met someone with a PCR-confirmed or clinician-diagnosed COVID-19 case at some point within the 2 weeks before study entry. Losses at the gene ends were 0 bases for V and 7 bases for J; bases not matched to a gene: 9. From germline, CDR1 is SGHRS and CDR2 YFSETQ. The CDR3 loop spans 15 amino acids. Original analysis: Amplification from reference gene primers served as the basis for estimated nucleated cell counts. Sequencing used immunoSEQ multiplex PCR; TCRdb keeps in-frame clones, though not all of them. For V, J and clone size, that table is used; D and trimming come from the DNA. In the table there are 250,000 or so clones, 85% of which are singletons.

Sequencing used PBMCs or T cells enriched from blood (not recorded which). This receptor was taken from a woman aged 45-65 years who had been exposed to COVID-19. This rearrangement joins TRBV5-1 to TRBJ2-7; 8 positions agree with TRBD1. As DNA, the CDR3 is TGCGCCAGCAGCTTGGAGGGCAGGGGGCCCTGGGAGCAGTACTTC. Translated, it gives CASSLEGRGPWEQYF.